A single sample is the source of the 13 T cell receptor beta chains below, sequenced in a study of blood T cell repertoires in COVID-19. Sequencing used immunoSEQ multiplex PCR; TCRdb keeps in-frame clones, though not all of them. The sample lists 250,000 to 300,000 clones, around 86% occurring once. The sample consisted of PBMCs or T cells enriched from blood (not recorded which). The receptors derive from a woman aged 40 to 50 who had recovered from COVID-19.

In this sample, this clone turned up once. This sequence joins TRBV6-5 and TRBJ1-4, with a possible D match to TRBD1 (5 bases). V was pared by 6 bases and J by 1 base, with 9 bases between. Germline values: CDR1 MNHEY, CDR2 SVGAGI. The CDR3 sequence is 14 residues long. Here the CDR3 DNA reads TGTGCCAGCAGGTTGGGGGGAACTAATGAAAAACTGTTTTTT. Protein: CASRLGGTNEKLFF.

The chain uses TRBV19 and TRBJ1-3, with D unresolved. Trimming shortened V by 4 bases and J by 2 bases, and 12 bases separated the two germline ends. The germline V gene encodes CDR1 LNHDA and CDR2 SQIVND (reference sequence). There are 15 residues in the CDR3. The DNA of the CDR3 is TGTGCCAGTAGTACGCGCGGGGTGGCTGGAAACACCATATATTTT. Its translation: CASSTRGVAGNTIYF.

CDR3 sequence (DNA): TGTGCCATCAGTTTTGGAGCCGCTAGCATCGGGACCTACGAGCAGTACTTC. This encodes CAISFGAASIGTYEQYF. The chain links TRBV10-3 to TRBJ2-7; perhaps TRBD2 as D (5 bases). Trimming removed 5 bases at V and 2 bases at J, with 22 bases between. Germline CDR1 ENHRY, CDR2 SYGVKD. The CDR3 runs to 17 residues.

The V call is TRBV4-1, the J call TRBJ1-1; 9 nucleotides agree with TRBD1. The CDR3 is 22 residues long. The trim removed 4 bases at V and 0 bases at J, leaving 24 bases unmatched. Looked up from germline, CDR1 is MGHRA and CDR2 is YSYEKL. The CDR3 spells CASSRSMIRTGAQPSMNTEAFF. The CDR3 nucleotides read TGCGCCAGCAGCCGGTCAATGATAAGGACAGGGGCCCAACCGTCCATGAACACTGAAGCTTTCTTT.

The DNA for the CDR3 is TGCGCCAGCCGATCCAGTAGCGGGGCCTCCTACGAGCAGTACTTC. It is translated as CASRSSSGASYEQYF. The chain employs TRBV5-1 and TRBJ2-7; 8 nucleotides agree with TRBD2. The length of the CDR3 is 15 residues. Germline assignment: CDR1 SGHRS and CDR2 YFSETQ. Trimming at V came to 7 bases and at J to 0 bases, leaving 9 bases not matched to a gene.

The genes are TRBV3-1 (or the pseudogene TRBV3-2) and TRBJ2-2, with 9 bases aligning to TRBD1. This CDR3 is built from 15 residues. Germline trimming cut 4 bases from V and 5 bases from J; bases unmatched to any gene: 5. Germline-derived CDR1 and CDR2 are LGHDT and YNNKEL (reference sequence). CDR3 DNA sequence: TGTGCCAGCAGCCCCCGGGACAGGGCAACCGGGGAGCTGTTTTTT. Its translation: CASSPRDRATGELFF.

The rearrangement uses TRBV19 and TRBJ2-7, with 10 bases identical to TRBD1. Trimming took 5 bases from V and 4 from J; bases not matched to a gene: 14. CDR3 length: 17 amino acids. Per the germline V gene, CDR1 is LNHDA and CDR2 is SQIVND (reference sequence). The CDR3 is CASSPRTRQGARYEQYF. CDR3 sequence (DNA): TGTGCCAGTAGTCCCCGAACCAGACAGGGGGCAAGATACGAGCAGTACTTC.

The J gene is TRBJ2-3, the V gene TRBV4-2; 9 positions agree with TRBD2. The length of the CDR3 is 16 residues. Germline lookup yields CDR1 LGHNA and CDR2 YNFKEQ. The junction had 7 bases not matched to a gene; V was cut back by 4 bases and J by 2 bases. In DNA, the CDR3 is TGTGCCAGCAGCCCGCTTAGCGGGAGTACCACAGATACGCAGTATTTT. Protein: CASSPLSGSTTDTQYF.

The chain links TRBV7-3 to TRBJ1-5; D gene unclear. Trimming shortened V by 1 base and J by 9 bases, and 10 bases separated the two germline ends. The germline CDR1 and CDR2 sequences are SGHTA and FQGTGA. CDR3 length: 13 residues. CDR3 residues: CASSLNSGGPQHF. CDR3 bases: TGTGCCAGCAGCTTAAATTCCGGTGGGCCCCAGCATTTT.

This sequence joins TRBV15 and TRBJ2-1; TRBD2 aligns across 11 bases. The CDR3 has 17 residues. The germline CDR1 and CDR2 sequences are LNHNV and YYDKDF (reference sequence). V gave up 0 bases and J gave up 2 bases; unmatched junction bases: 3. The CDR3 DNA sequence: TGTGCCACCAGCAGAGAACCGGGACTAGCGGCCTACAATGAGCAGTTCTTC. Translating it yields CATSREPGLAAYNEQFF. Together with reference TRBV15 and TRBJ2-1, the CDR3 gives the full variable domain: DAMVIQNPRYQVTQFGKPVTLSCSQTLNHNVMYWYQQKSSQAPKLLFHYYDKDFNNEADTPDNFQSRRPNTSFCFLDIRSPGLGDTAMYLCATSREPGLAAYNEQFFGPGTRLTVL.

The V call is TRBV9, the J call TRBJ2-7, with 10 bases lining up with TRBD2. Germline assignment: CDR1 SGDLS and CDR2 YYNGEE. The V gene end was trimmed by 0 bases and the J gene end by 6 bases; junction bases not matched to a gene: 12. CDR3 length: 17 residues. CDR3 sequence: CASSVGLASGSRGEQYF. CDR3 coding DNA: TGTGCCAGCAGCGTAGGATTGGCTAGCGGGAGTCGGGGCGAGCAGTACTTC.

This rearrangement joins TRBV4-2 to TRBJ2-2; 11 bases agree with TRBD2. Germline CDR1 and CDR2: LGHNA and YNFKEQ. V lost 4 bases, J lost 7 bases, and 5 bases stayed unmatched. The CDR3 runs to 15 residues. CDR3 sequence (DNA): TGTGCCAGCAGCCTCCTAGCGGGAGGCGGCGGGGAGCTGTTTTTT. Encoded protein: CASSLLAGGGGELFF.

This chain links TRBV19 with TRBJ2-1, with 7 bases fitting TRBD2. CDR3 length: 16 residues. CDR1 is LNHDA and CDR2 is SQIVND in the germline V gene (reference sequence). V dropped 3 bases and J dropped 2; count of bases not matched to a gene: 7. CDR3 in DNA: TGTGCCAGTAGTATCGCGGGAGAACGGCCCTACAATGAGCAGTTCTTC. Its protein is CASSIAGERPYNEQFF.